This is a list of T cell receptor beta chains from one sample in a study of T cell responses to AZD1222 COVID-19 vaccine. Libraries were prepared by immunoSEQ multiplex PCR; TCRdb keeps only in-frame clonotypes and omits some of them. Here the sample spans about 90,000 clones, 80% to 90% being singletons. Sequences were derived from peripheral blood, sampled on day 0 of AZD1222 vaccination. The receptors stem from an adult in good health. Both conserved end residues are part of each CDR3. The order of the fields is CDR3 DNA, CDR3 protein, V gene, clone size, J gene, D gene. D genes are given only for firm matches. For some rows the clone size is stated as once, few or many, or as a class when expanded; others skip it.

CDR3nt: TGTGCCAGCAGTCCGACCCCCATGAACACCGGGGAGCTGTTTTTT
CDR3aa: CASSPTPMNTGELFF
v_gene: TRBV6-2/TRBV6-3
abundance: -
j_gene: TRBJ2-2
d_gene: -

CDR3nt: TGTGCCAGCGTCGACTCAAGGGCTGAAGCTTTCTTT
CDR3aa: CASVDSRAEAFF
v_gene: TRBV19
abundance: -
j_gene: TRBJ1-1
d_gene: -

CDR3nt: TGCGCCAGCAGAACGGGACAGGGAGGATCCTACGAGCAGTACTTC
CDR3aa: CASRTGQGGSYEQYF
v_gene: TRBV5-1
abundance: few
j_gene: TRBJ2-7
d_gene: TRBD1

CDR3nt: TGTGCCAGCAGCTTGGCCCCAGGGTATAGCAATCAGCCCCAGCATTTT
CDR3aa: CASSLAPGYSNQPQHF
v_gene: TRBV7-2
abundance: -
j_gene: TRBJ1-5
d_gene: -

CDR3nt: TGTGCCAGCAGCCTCGACAGGGAGGACTACGAGCAGTACTTC
CDR3aa: CASSLDREDYEQYF
v_gene: TRBV11-3
abundance: -
j_gene: TRBJ2-7
d_gene: -

CDR3nt: TGTGCCTCTAGGGACAAAAAACTGTTTTTT
CDR3aa: CASRDKKLFF
v_gene: TRBV27
abundance: -
j_gene: TRBJ1-4
d_gene: -

CDR3nt: TGTGCCAGCAGTTATTCCGGACGGAGCTCTGGAAACACCATATATTTT
CDR3aa: CASSYSGRSSGNTIYF
v_gene: TRBV6-5
abundance: -
j_gene: TRBJ1-3
d_gene: -

CDR3nt: TGTGCCAGCAGCCAAGGGGATCAGCCCCAGCATTTT
CDR3aa: CASSQGDQPQHF
v_gene: TRBV3-1/TRBV3-2
abundance: once
j_gene: TRBJ1-5
d_gene: -

CDR3nt: TGCGCCAGCAGCCGGCAAGAATCAGGGGGCGGTTCACCCCTCCACTTT
CDR3aa: CASSRQESGGGSPLHF
v_gene: TRBV5-1
abundance: -
j_gene: TRBJ1-6
d_gene: TRBD1

CDR3nt: TGTGCCAGCTCACCGAGCGGGGCCAACGTCCTGACTTTC
CDR3aa: CASSPSGANVLTF
v_gene: TRBV18
abundance: once
j_gene: TRBJ2-6
d_gene: -

CDR3nt: TGTGCCATCAGTGATCGGAGGGGAGAGACCCAGTACTTC
CDR3aa: CAISDRRGETQYF
v_gene: TRBV10-3
abundance: -
j_gene: TRBJ2-5
d_gene: -

CDR3nt: TGTGCCAGCAGCGCAGGGACCAGTGAAAAACTGTTTTTT
CDR3aa: CASSAGTSEKLFF
v_gene: TRBV5-6
abundance: -
j_gene: TRBJ1-4
d_gene: -

CDR3nt: TGTGCCACCAGTGATTCTTCAGATACGCAGTATTTT
CDR3aa: CATSDSSDTQYF
v_gene: TRBV24-1
abundance: -
j_gene: TRBJ2-3
d_gene: -

CDR3nt: TGTGCCAGCGGATACAATGAGCAGTTCTTC
CDR3aa: CASGYNEQFF
v_gene: TRBV5-5
abundance: -
j_gene: TRBJ2-1
d_gene: -

CDR3nt: TGCAGTGCTAGTGATTCTAGCGGGTTCTCCTACAATGAGCAGTTCTTC
CDR3aa: CSASDSSGFSYNEQFF
v_gene: TRBV20-1
abundance: -
j_gene: TRBJ2-1
d_gene: TRBD2

CDR3nt: TGTGCCAGCAGCTTAGGCGGCAAGAACACTGAAGCTTTCTTT
CDR3aa: CASSLGGKNTEAFF
v_gene: TRBV11-3
abundance: -
j_gene: TRBJ1-1
d_gene: -

CDR3nt: TGTGCCAGCAGTTACATCAGGGGAAGGGATGAAAAACTGTTTTTT
CDR3aa: CASSYIRGRDEKLFF
v_gene: TRBV6-2/TRBV6-3
abundance: -
j_gene: TRBJ1-4
d_gene: -

CDR3nt: TGTGCCAGCAGTGAGGGACAGCAAGAGACCCAGTACTTC
CDR3aa: CASSEGQQETQYF
v_gene: TRBV6-1
abundance: -
j_gene: TRBJ2-5
d_gene: TRBD1

CDR3nt: TGCAGTATTCTCAGCTCCTACGAGCAGTACTTC
CDR3aa: CSILSSYEQYF
v_gene: TRBV20-1
abundance: -
j_gene: TRBJ2-7
d_gene: -

CDR3nt: TGTGCCAGCAGAAAGACAGTTTACGAGCAGTACTTC
CDR3aa: CASRKTVYEQYF
v_gene: TRBV28
abundance: -
j_gene: TRBJ2-7
d_gene: -

CDR3nt: TGTGCCAGCAGCTTAGGGCTTAGCGGCCCTAACAATGAGCAGTTCTTC
CDR3aa: CASSLGLSGPNNEQFF
v_gene: TRBV7-3
abundance: -
j_gene: TRBJ2-1
d_gene: -

CDR3nt: TGCGCCAGCAGCTTGGTTCGGCGGGGAAGGGGCCAGAACACTGAAGCTTTCTTT
CDR3aa: CASSLVRRGRGQNTEAFF
v_gene: TRBV5-1
abundance: -
j_gene: TRBJ1-1
d_gene: -

CDR3nt: TGTGCCAGCAGCTTTGGAGTCCGGGACGCCGAGCAGTACTTC
CDR3aa: CASSFGVRDAEQYF
v_gene: TRBV5-4
abundance: -
j_gene: TRBJ2-7
d_gene: -

CDR3nt: TGTGCCAGCAGCTTAACACCTTCAAGGCCAACCCAGTACTTC
CDR3aa: CASSLTPSRPTQYF
v_gene: TRBV11-1
abundance: -
j_gene: TRBJ2-5
d_gene: -

CDR3nt: TGCGCCAGCAGCTTCTTACAGGGCCACTATGGCTACACCTTC
CDR3aa: CASSFLQGHYGYTF
v_gene: TRBV5-1
abundance: -
j_gene: TRBJ1-2
d_gene: -

CDR3nt: TGTGCCAGCAGACTCGGACTAGCGTTTTCCGGGGAGCTGTTTTTT
CDR3aa: CASRLGLAFSGELFF
v_gene: TRBV11-2
abundance: -
j_gene: TRBJ2-2
d_gene: TRBD2

CDR3nt: TGTGCCAGTAGTATAGACAGATATGGCTACACCTTC
CDR3aa: CASSIDRYGYTF
v_gene: TRBV19
abundance: -
j_gene: TRBJ1-2
d_gene: -

CDR3nt: TGTGCCAGCAGCCAAGCCGGGACTAGCGTTACCGGGGAGCTGTTTTTT
CDR3aa: CASSQAGTSVTGELFF
v_gene: TRBV3-1/TRBV3-2
abundance: -
j_gene: TRBJ2-2
d_gene: TRBD2

CDR3nt: TGTGCCAGCAGCCCTAACCCAGGGGACAGTTATGGCTACACCTTC
CDR3aa: CASSPNPGDSYGYTF
v_gene: TRBV7-8
abundance: -
j_gene: TRBJ1-2
d_gene: TRBD1

CDR3nt: TGTGCCAGCAGTCCCCTGGGGGGGGTTCAGCCCCAGCATTTT
CDR3aa: CASSPLGGVQPQHF
v_gene: TRBV6-5
abundance: -
j_gene: TRBJ1-5
d_gene: -